These 27 T cell receptor beta chains were sequenced from one sample in a study of T-cell memory formation after mild COVID-19. Using its own MiXCR run on the 5' RACE reads, TCRdb lists one record per CDR3 protein. This sample has about 240,000 distinct CDR3 sequences, with around 10% found just once. The sequencing sample was made of PBMCs or a T cell subset sorted from them (not recorded which). These TCRs come from a man aged 18 to 30 who had mild COVID-19 (a few samples of this study predate the infection). Cell type and time point are not known.

This clonotype has just a few counts. This rearrangement joins TRBV5-1 to TRBJ2-5; the D is unclear. Germline V gene data show CDR1 as SGHRS and CDR2 as YFSETQ. V lost 4 bases, J lost 1 base, and 14 bases lay in between. The CDR3 covers 15 residues. The CDR3 DNA is TGCGCCAGCAGCATTAACACCGGGCCCCAAGAGACCCAGTACTTC. It specifies CASSINTGPQETQYF.

Only a few counts were recorded for this clonotype. This rearrangement joins TRBV20-1 to TRBJ1-1; no firm D call. From germline, CDR1 is DFQATT and CDR2 SNEGSKA (reference sequence). The CDR3 loop spans 13 amino acids. Trimming pared 6 bases from V and 1 base from J, leaving 12 bases between. CDR3 DNA: TGCAGTGCCGCAGACGTCGGGAACACTGAAGCTTTCTTT. This sequence encodes CSAADVGNTEAFF.

This clonotype was seen a few times. The V and J genes are TRBV7-2 and TRBJ1-2; D remains ambiguous. The V end was cut by 6 bases, the J end by 8 bases, with 10 bases between. Germline V gene lookup returns CDR1 SGHTA and CDR2 FQGNSA. This CDR3 contains 11 residues. The CDR3 region is CASSLFWGYTF. CDR3 nucleotides: TGTGCCAGCAGTCTCTTCTGGGGCTACACCTTC.

The rearrangement joins TRBV20-1 to TRBJ2-3; D call uncertain. This CDR3 comprises 12 residues. Per germline, CDR1 DFQATT and CDR2 SNEGSKA (reference sequence). Trimming stripped 7 bases from V and 2 bases from J, with 10 bases between. The CDR3: CSGGDNTDTQYF. In DNA, the CDR3 is TGCAGTGGAGGAGACAACACAGATACGCAGTATTTT.

The chain links TRBV7-2 to TRBJ2-7; 12 bases agree with TRBD1. V shed 4 bases and J 4 bases; nucleotides not matched to a gene: 17. Germline CDR1 is SGHTA and CDR2 is FQGNSA. This CDR3 is built from 19 residues. CDR3 loop: CASSSSRLTGTGGRYEQYF. The CDR3 bases are TGTGCCAGCAGCTCCAGCCGACTAACCGGGACAGGGGGCAGGTACGAGCAGTACTTC.

The CDR3 loop reads CASSLGPGTGVRETQYF. The CDR3 nucleotides are TGCGCCAGCAGCTTGGGACCCGGGACAGGGGTTAGAGAGACCCAGTACTTC. The chain combines TRBV5-1 with TRBJ2-5, with 10 bases that match TRBD1. V shed 0 bases, J shed 4 bases, and the junction held 9 bases outside the gene matches. CDR1 and CDR2 from the germline V gene are SGHRS and YFSETQ. The CDR3 consists of 17 residues.

The chain joins TRBV7-2 to TRBJ1-2; D unresolved. The ends were cut back, 0 bases at V and 6 bases at J, with 8 bases in the middle. The CDR3 runs 13 residues. The V gene's germline CDR1 is SGHTA and CDR2 FQGNSA. The CDR3 is CASSLARLDGYTF. The CDR3 DNA reads TGTGCCAGCAGCTTAGCGCGGTTAGATGGCTACACCTTC.

The V call is TRBV4-1, the J call TRBJ2-4; D tentatively reads TRBD1 or TRBD2 (5 bases each). V was trimmed by 3 bases and J by 0 bases, leaving 12 bases between them. The V gene's germline CDR1 is MGHRA and CDR2 YSYEKL. This CDR3 is built from 16 residues. The CDR3 sequence is CASSQSGALAKNIQYF. CDR3 bases: TGCGCCAGCAGCCAGTCCGGGGCCCTAGCCAAAAACATTCAGTACTTC.

This clonotype was detected only a few times. Written as DNA, the CDR3 is TGTGCCAGCAGCTTTGGGGCCAACCCCCCCGGGGGCTACACCTTC. This encodes CASSFGANPPGGYTF. This chain uses TRBV5-5 with TRBJ1-2, with a weak D call TRBD1 (5 bases). V was trimmed by 2 bases and J by 8 bases, leaving 19 bases between them. Germline CDR1 SGHKS, CDR2 YYEKEE (reference sequence). The CDR3 spans 15 residues. The full variable domain, rest sourced from reference TRBV5-5 and TRBJ1-2, is DAGVTQSPTHLIKTRGQQVTLRCSPISGHKSVSWYQQVLGQGPQFIFQYYEKEERGRGNFPDRFSARQFPNYSSELNVNALLLGDSALYLCASSFGANPPGGYTFGSGTRLTVV.

This clonotype has more than one count but fewer than ten. The gene calls are TRBV24-1 and TRBJ2-3; D unclear. The germline gives CDR1 KGHDR, CDR2 SFDVKD. The length of the CDR3 is 14 residues. Trimming took off 7 bases at V and 2 bases at J, with 12 bases between the two ends. The CDR3 DNA is TGTGCCACCAGGAACGGCAGGACCACAGATACGCAGTATTTT. Residues: CATRNGRTTDTQYF.

This clonotype was detected a few times. The chain uses TRBV11-3 and TRBJ2-5; D not certain. Trimming took 5 bases from V and 2 from J, leaving 9 bases between them. The CDR3 is 13 residues long. Germline assignment: CDR1 SGHNT and CDR2 YENEEA. CDR3 nucleotide sequence: TGTGCCAGCAGCATCGGCCTACAAGAGACCCAGTACTTC. The encoded protein is CASSIGLQETQYF.

This clonotype was counted only a few times. This sequence joins TRBV6-5 and TRBJ1-1; maybe TRBD1 (5 bases). CDR1 MNHEY and CDR2 SVGAGI come from the germline V gene. This CDR3 has 14 residues. Deletions cut 7 bases from V and 1 base from J, with 13 bases between. CDR3 protein: CASTTLRGNTEAFF. CDR3 in DNA: TGTGCCAGCACCACCCTTAGGGGGAACACTGAAGCTTTCTTT.

J is TRBJ2-2 and V is TRBV7-3; D may be TRBD1 (6 bases). V lost 5 bases and J 7 bases, leaving 14 bases between the germline ends. The CDR3 sequence is 14 residues long. Germline V gene data show CDR1 as SGHTA and CDR2 as FQGTGA. The CDR3 bases are TGTGCCAGCAGCCCCGGGACAACCCACGGGGAGCTGTTTTTT. Its protein product is CASSPGTTHGELFF.

Here the CDR3 reads CASSRTDYTDTQYF. The CDR3, as DNA: TGTGCCAGCAGCCGGACCGATTACACAGATACGCAGTATTTT. This chain joins TRBV7-2 and TRBJ2-3, with unresolved D. The V end lost 5 bases, the J end lost 2 bases, and 11 bases lay between the germline ends. CDR1 and CDR2 (germline): SGHTA, FQGNSA. The CDR3 covers 14 residues.

V is TRBV12-3 or TRBV12-4 and J is TRBJ1-1, with 7 nucleotides matching TRBD1. CDR3 length equals 16 residues. V trimming: 4 bases; J trimming: 0 bases; junction bases outside the gene matches: 8. CDR3 in amino acids: CASSSDRDSMNTEAFF. Written as DNA, the CDR3 is TGTGCCAGCAGTTCCGACAGGGACTCCATGAACACTGAAGCTTTCTTT.

In its sample, this clonotype was seen many times. V and J are TRBV7-6 and TRBJ2-2; possibly TRBD1 for D (6 bases). CDR3 length: 18 amino acids. Germline CDR1 and CDR2: SGHVS and FNYEAQ. With 2 bases removed from V and 3 bases from J, the gap between germline ends came to 19 bases. Here the CDR3 DNA reads TGTGCCAGCAGCTTAAGGGAGAGTACAGGGCTTTACACCGGGGAGCTGTTTTTT. Protein sequence: CASSLRESTGLYTGELFF.

V gene TRBV7-9 combines with J gene TRBJ1-1; tentative D call: TRBD1 (5 bases). The CDR3 spans 18 residues. Trimming took 4 bases from V and 4 from J, leaving 25 bases between them. Looked up from germline, CDR1 is SEHNR and CDR2 is FQNEAQ (reference sequence). CDR3 loop: CASSSYPGPITGGTEAFF. In DNA form, the CDR3 reads TGTGCCAGCAGCTCATATCCGGGACCGATAACCGGGGGCACTGAAGCTTTCTTT.

In this sample, this clonotype turned up a few times. The chain recombines TRBV7-9 with TRBJ1-2; maybe TRBD1 (5 bases). The CDR3 has 14 amino acids. V was cut by 6 bases and J by 4 bases, with 15 bases left in between. CDR1 is SEHNR, CDR2 FQNEAQ, per germline (reference sequence). The CDR3: CASSSTGTIYGYTF. DNA of the CDR3: TGTGCCAGCAGTTCTACCGGGACGATCTATGGCTACACCTTC. The complete variable domain, with remaining parts taken from reference TRBV7-9 and TRBJ1-2, reads DTGVSQNPRHKITKRGQNVTFRCDPISEHNRLYWYRQTLGQGPEFLTYFQNEAQLEKSRLLSDRFSAERPKGSFSTLEIQRTEQGDSAMYLCASSSTGTIYGYTFGSGTRLTVV.

This clonotype was seen many times. The gene calls are TRBV10-3 and TRBJ2-7, with D unclear. Germline V gives CDR1 ENHRY, CDR2 SYGVKD. V was pared by 0 bases and J by 5 bases, with 5 bases between. This CDR3 comprises 12 residues. DNA for the CDR3: TGTGCCATCAGTGAGTCCCCCCACGAGCAGTACTTC. This translates into CAISESPHEQYF.

The rearrangement uses TRBV24-1 and TRBJ2-1; D is possibly TRBD2 (6 bases). The CDR3 extends over 17 amino acids. V was pared by 1 base and J by 9 bases, with 21 bases between. Germline lookup yields CDR1 KGHDR and CDR2 SFDVKD. The CDR3 DNA sequence: TGTGCCACCAGTGATTTACGCCGGACTACCCGGGCGAGTGAGCAGTTCTTC. Encoded protein: CATSDLRRTTRASEQFF.

This clonotype has a handful of counts. The chain recombines TRBV20-1 with TRBJ2-1, with 8 bases aligning to TRBD2. V shed 2 bases and J 2 bases; nucleotides not matched to a gene: 5. The CDR3 totals 15 residues. Germline V gene data show CDR1 as DFQATT and CDR2 as SNEGSKA (reference sequence). In DNA, the CDR3 is TGCAGTGCTAGACCGGGACTAGTGGCCTACAATGAGCAGTTCTTC. It codes for CSARPGLVAYNEQFF.

This clonotype was observed a few times. The rearrangement joins TRBV5-1 to TRBJ2-3; 10 positions match TRBD2. The J segment lost 7 bases and the V segment lost 3 bases, leaving 8 bases of the junction unmatched. Per the germline V gene, CDR1 is SGHRS and CDR2 is YFSETQ. CDR3 length: 15 amino acids. The CDR3 is CASSSQRGGANTQYF. The CDR3 DNA is TGCGCCAGCAGCTCGCAGCGGGGGGGCGCGAATACGCAGTATTTT.

This rearrangement joins TRBV27 to TRBJ1-1; 9 bases fit TRBD1. Germline values: CDR1 MNHEY, CDR2 SMNVEV (reference sequence). Germline trimming cut 6 bases from V and 1 base from J; bases unmatched to any gene: 9. The CDR3 runs to 16 residues. CDR3 coding DNA: TGTGCCAGCAGGCAAGCCTGGGACAGGGAGAACACTGAAGCTTTCTTT. Amino acid sequence: CASRQAWDRENTEAFF.

In this sample, this clonotype turned up a few times. The chain links TRBV20-1 to TRBJ2-1; TRBD2 might be the D (6 bases). The germline V gene has CDR1 DFQATT and CDR2 SNEGSKA (reference sequence). The CDR3 length is 14 residues. V gave up 6 bases and J gave up 7 bases, with 19 bases separating them. CDR3 region: CSAGSPRGTNEQFF. CDR3 coding DNA: TGCAGTGCCGGTTCACCGCGGGGTACAAATGAGCAGTTCTTC.

This clonotype showed up just once. The rearrangement links TRBV19 to TRBJ1-1; possible D gene TRBD1, 6 bases. Germline assignment: CDR1 LNHDA and CDR2 SQIVND (reference sequence). V lost 10 bases, J lost 3 bases, and 9 bases lay in between. CDR3 length equals 11 residues. DNA of the CDR3: TGTGCCATACAGGGATACACTGAAGCTTTCTTT. Protein: CAIQGYTEAFF.

The chain recombines TRBV5-5 with TRBJ2-7, with D possibly being TRBD1 or TRBD2 (5 bases each). V lost 3 bases and J 0 bases, leaving 13 bases between the germline ends. The V gene's germline CDR1 is SGHKS and CDR2 YYEKEE (reference sequence). There are 15 residues in the CDR3. The CDR3 nucleotides are TGTGCCAGCAGCTACCGGGACGTGAGCTCCTACGAGCAGTACTTC. Translating gives CASSYRDVSSYEQYF.

This clonotype showed up many times. The chain combines TRBV20-1 with TRBJ2-1; D may match TRBD1 or TRBD2 (7 bases each). The CDR3 consists of 12 residues. Germline values: CDR1 DFQATT, CDR2 SNEGSKA (reference sequence). As DNA, the CDR3 is TGCAGACCCCAGGGGGGGGTACAGTGGCAGTTCTTC. It is translated as CRPQGGVQWQFF.